The clone carrying this T cell receptor beta chain was detected only a few times. The antigen remains undetermined. Germline values: CDR1 ENHRY, CDR2 SYGVKD. CDR3 size: 16 residues. Trimming stripped 6 bases from V and 0 bases from J, with 14 bases between. This entry is derived from a study of shared clonotypes between healthy human individuals. General study findings and limits: Researchers found naive subsets generally carried larger estimated richness than memory subsets. Only blood was sampled; tissue repertoires likely differ.

Sequencing was performed with immunoSEQ multiplex PCR; in TCRdb, only in-frame clones are kept and a portion is missing. The sample includes 2 million to 3 million clones, 93% of them seen just once. The rearrangement links TRBV10-3 to TRBJ2-2; a possible D gene is TRBD2 (6 bases). Source material: naive CD4+ T cells from PBMCs. Subset in this sample: CD45RA+ positively selected. This sequence was found in a man between 18 and 29 years old in good health. Some clones in this sample may be carry-over from other donors' samples. The CDR3 reads CAIRIRRGSNTGELFF. CDR3 sequence (DNA): TGTGCCATCAGGATCCGGCGGGGCTCGAACACCGGGGAGCTGTTTTTT.